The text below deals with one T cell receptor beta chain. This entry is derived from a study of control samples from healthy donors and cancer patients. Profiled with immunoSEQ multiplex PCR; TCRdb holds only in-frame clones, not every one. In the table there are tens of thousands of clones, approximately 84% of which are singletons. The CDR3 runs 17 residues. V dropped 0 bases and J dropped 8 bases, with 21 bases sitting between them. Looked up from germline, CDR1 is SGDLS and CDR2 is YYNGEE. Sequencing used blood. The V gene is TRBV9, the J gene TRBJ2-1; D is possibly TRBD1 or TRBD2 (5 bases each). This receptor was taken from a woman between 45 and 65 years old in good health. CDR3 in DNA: TGTGCCAGCAGCGTAGCCCCCTCAGGGAGAAGGGTCTATGAGCAGTTCTTC. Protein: CASSVAPSGRRVYEQFF. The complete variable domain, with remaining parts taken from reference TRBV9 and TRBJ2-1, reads DSGVTQTPKHLITATGQRVTLRCSPRSGDLSVYWYQQSLDQGLQFLIQYYNGEERAKGNILERFSAQQFPDLHSELNLSSLELGDSALYFCASSVAPSGRRVYEQFFGPGTRLTVL.